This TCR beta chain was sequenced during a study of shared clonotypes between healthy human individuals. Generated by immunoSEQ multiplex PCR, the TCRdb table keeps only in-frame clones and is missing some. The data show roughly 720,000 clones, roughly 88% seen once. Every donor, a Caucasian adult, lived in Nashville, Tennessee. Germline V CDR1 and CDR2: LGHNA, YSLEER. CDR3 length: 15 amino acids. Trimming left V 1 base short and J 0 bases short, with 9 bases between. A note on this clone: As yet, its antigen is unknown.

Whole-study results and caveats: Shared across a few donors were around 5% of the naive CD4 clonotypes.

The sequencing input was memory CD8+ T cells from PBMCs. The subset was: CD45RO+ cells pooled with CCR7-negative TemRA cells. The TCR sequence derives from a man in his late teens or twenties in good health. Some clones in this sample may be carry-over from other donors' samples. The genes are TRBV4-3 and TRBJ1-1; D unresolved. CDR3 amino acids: CASSQGTAMNTEAFF. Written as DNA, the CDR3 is TGCGCCAGCAGCCAAGGGACGGCCATGAACACTGAAGCTTTCTTT.